Below are 31 T cell receptor beta chains sequenced from a single sample in a study of T cell responses to AZD1222 COVID-19 vaccine. Profiled with immunoSEQ multiplex PCR; TCRdb holds only in-frame clones, not every one. The data show tens of thousands of clones, about 90% seen once. The material was peripheral blood, obtained 28 days after the second AZD1222 dose. The receptor set was obtained from an adult who received the AZD1222 COVID-19 vaccine.

The chain employs TRBV11-3 and TRBJ2-2, with a tentative D call TRBD2 (6 bases). The CDR3 extends over 13 amino acids. CDR1 SGHNT and CDR2 YENEEA come from the germline V gene. Trimming took off 4 bases at V and 7 bases at J, with 10 bases between the two ends. The CDR3 protein is CASSSSTSGELFF. The CDR3 bases are TGTGCCAGCAGCTCCTCGACTAGCGGGGAGCTGTTTTTT. Together with reference TRBV11-3 and TRBJ2-2, the CDR3 gives the full variable domain: EAGVVQSPRYKIIEKKQPVAFWCNPISGHNTLYWYLQNLGQGPELLIRYENEEAVDDSQLPKDRFSAERLKGVDSTLKIQPAELGDSAVYLCASSSSTSGELFFGEGSRLTVL.

This sequence joins TRBV18 and TRBJ1-2; TRBD1 is a possible D gene (5 bases). V was cut by 0 bases and J by 4 bases, with 18 bases left in between. CDR1 and CDR2 from the germline V gene are KGHSH and LQKENI. This CDR3 region has 17 residues. DNA for the CDR3: TGTGCCAGCTCACCACCGGTCGGCGGGGCCCCTGCCTATGGCTACACCTTC. Translated: CASSPPVGGAPAYGYTF.

The chain employs TRBV2 and TRBJ1-3; D is perhaps TRBD1 (5 bases). In germline, CDR1 is SNHLY, CDR2 FYNNEI. The CDR3 extends over 14 amino acids. The V end was cut by 6 bases, the J end by 0 bases, with 9 bases between. The CDR3 bases are TGTGCCAGCAGAGACAGAAACTCTGGAAACACCATATATTTT. It translates to CASRDRNSGNTIYF.

The rearrangement uses TRBV19 and TRBJ1-5; tentatively, D is TRBD1 (6 bases). Germline V gene data show CDR1 as LNHDA and CDR2 as SQIVND (reference sequence). The CDR3 loop spans 16 amino acids. Trimming stripped 0 bases from V and 3 bases from J, with 12 bases between. This CDR3 reads CASSIDLGAPNQPQHF. DNA for the CDR3: TGTGCCAGTAGTATAGATTTGGGGGCGCCCAATCAGCCCCAGCATTTT.

The CDR3: CASSKLTGSNQPQHF. CDR3 sequence (DNA): TGTGCCAGCAGCAAATTGACAGGTAGCAATCAGCCCCAGCATTTT. The V call is TRBV28, the J call TRBJ1-5; tentatively, D is TRBD1 (6 bases). Germline V gene lookup returns CDR1 MDHEN and CDR2 SYDVKM. V lost 6 bases and J lost 0, with 12 bases in between. The CDR3 covers 15 residues.

This chain links TRBV9 with TRBJ2-3, with 12 bases identical to TRBD2. The trim removed 3 bases at V and 5 bases at J, leaving 4 bases unmatched. CDR1 is SGDLS, CDR2 YYNGEE, per germline. This CDR3 comprises 15 residues. As DNA, the CDR3 is TGTGCCAGCAGCGCACAACTAGCGGGGGGAGATACGCAGTATTTT. Translating gives CASSAQLAGGDTQYF.

This clone has just one count. The chain carries TRBV28 and TRBJ2-7; tentatively, D is TRBD1 (6 bases). The germline V gene encodes CDR1 MDHEN and CDR2 SYDVKM. CDR3 size: 15 residues. Between the trimmed V and J ends, which lost 3 bases and 0 bases, there was a span of 12 bases. CDR3 in amino acids: CASSFPGQSSYEQYF. CDR3 sequence (DNA): TGTGCCAGCAGTTTCCCCGGACAGTCCTCCTACGAGCAGTACTTC.

The V gene is TRBV28, the J gene TRBJ1-5; the D is unclear. The CDR3 extends over 12 amino acids. V lost 1 base to trimming and J lost 9 bases, with 7 bases between them. The germline V gene has CDR1 MDHEN and CDR2 SYDVKM. The CDR3 protein is CASSLLELPQHF. The CDR3 nucleotides are TGTGCCAGCAGTTTATTGGAGTTGCCCCAGCATTTT.

This clone was seen just once. V gene TRBV7-9 combines with J gene TRBJ2-2; D is perhaps TRBD1 (6 bases). This CDR3 contains 12 residues. Deletions cut 1 base from V and 13 bases from J, with 10 bases between. Germline V CDR1 and CDR2: SEHNR, FQNEAQ (reference sequence). The CDR3 loop reads CASSLDRVVLFF. Here the CDR3 DNA reads TGTGCCAGCAGCTTAGACAGGGTCGTGCTGTTTTTT.

The J gene is TRBJ2-1, the V gene TRBV30; possible D gene TRBD2, 5 bases. The CDR3 length is 12 residues. Germline V lookup: CDR1 GTSNPN, CDR2 SVGIG (reference sequence). Trimming stripped 0 bases from V and 7 bases from J, with 7 bases between. CDR3 residues: CAWSVTGNEQFF. The CDR3 DNA reads TGTGCCTGGAGTGTGACGGGGAATGAGCAGTTCTTC. The variable domain in full, completed from reference TRBV30 and TRBJ2-1, reads SQTIHQWPATLVQPVGSPLSLECTVEGTSNPNLYWYRQAAGRGLQLLFYSVGIGQISSEVPQNLSASRPQDRQFILSSKKLLLSDSGFYLCAWSVTGNEQFFGPGTRLTVL.

The chain links TRBV11-2 to TRBJ2-2; TRBD2 might be the D (5 bases). CDR3 length: 15 residues. Germline loops: CDR1 SGHAT, CDR2 FQNNGV. Trimming shortened V by 3 bases and J by 5 bases, and 13 bases separated the two germline ends. CDR3 DNA sequence: TGTGCCAGCAGCTTGGAGGCCCTGGGGACCGGGGAGCTGTTTTTT. This codes for CASSLEALGTGELFF.

A remark on this clone: This CDR3 is also generated by other DNA sequences in the sample. The chain is built from TRBV7-9 and TRBJ1-2; D is ambiguous. The CDR3 has 12 amino acids. CDR1 is SEHNR and CDR2 is FQNEAQ in the germline V gene (reference sequence). Deletions cut 1 base from V and 5 bases from J, with 5 bases between. The CDR3 nucleotides are TGTGCCAGCAGCTTAGGGGATTATGGCTACACCTTC. This sequence encodes CASSLGDYGYTF.

CDR3 bases: TGTGCCAGCAGCTTAGGGGACAGGGCCAATGAGCAGTTCTTC. Its protein is CASSLGDRANEQFF. The gene calls are TRBV7-3 and TRBJ2-1, with 9 bases fitting TRBD1. Germline trimming cut 2 bases from V and 6 bases from J; bases unmatched to any gene: 2. The germline V gene has CDR1 SGHTA and CDR2 FQGTGA. This CDR3 has 14 amino acids.

The rearrangement joins TRBV6-5 to TRBJ1-1; D is possibly TRBD1 (6 bases). From germline, CDR1 is MNHEY and CDR2 SVGAGI. This CDR3 comprises 14 residues. The V end was cut by 4 bases, the J end by 0 bases, with 9 bases between. CDR3 region: CASSFRDMNTEAFF. In DNA form, the CDR3 reads TGTGCCAGCAGTTTCCGGGACATGAACACTGAAGCTTTCTTT.

The J gene is TRBJ2-5, the V gene TRBV6-2 or TRBV6-3; no definite D call. Trimming took off 5 bases at V and 7 bases at J, with 14 bases between the two ends. The length of the CDR3 is 13 residues. CDR1 and CDR2 (germline): MNHEY, SVGEGT. CDR3 loop: CASSLRPVLTQYF. The CDR3 nucleotides read TGTGCCAGCAGTCTGAGGCCAGTTCTGACCCAGTACTTC.

The chain joins TRBV3-1 (or the pseudogene TRBV3-2) to TRBJ1-3; the D gene is possibly TRBD1 (5 bases). V was cut by 0 bases and J by 2 bases, with 14 bases left in between. The CDR3 is made up of 17 amino acids. The germline V gene encodes CDR1 LGHDT and CDR2 YNNKEL (reference sequence). This chain's CDR3 is CASSQDWGVTTGNTIYF. Written as DNA, the CDR3 is TGTGCCAGCAGCCAAGACTGGGGGGTCACTACTGGAAACACCATATATTTT.

The chain joins TRBV2 to TRBJ1-1; D gene ambiguous. V was pared by 8 bases and J by 3 bases, with 4 bases between. CDR1 is SNHLY, CDR2 FYNNEI, per germline. The CDR3 is 10 amino acids. CDR3 sequence: CASAYTEAFF. Written as DNA, the CDR3 is TGTGCCAGCGCATACACTGAAGCTTTCTTT.

The chain carries TRBV19 and TRBJ2-7; 10 positions agree with TRBD1. The CDR3 covers 15 residues. After removal of 3 bases from V and 4 bases from J, the junction contained 6 bases not matched to a gene. Germline-derived CDR1 and CDR2 are LNHDA and SQIVND (reference sequence). The CDR3 DNA follows: TGTGCCAGTAGTATCTCCGGGACAGGGGTGTACGAGCAGTACTTC. Translating it yields CASSISGTGVYEQYF.

This chain connects TRBV6-5 to TRBJ1-2, with 8 bases matching TRBD1. Germline V gene sequence: CDR1 MNHEY, CDR2 SVGAGI. V lost 4 bases and J lost 2; bases outside the gene matches: 3. The CDR3 sequence is 14 residues long. The CDR3 region has the DNA TGTGCCAGCAGTTTGGGACAGGAGAACTATGGCTACACCTTC. It yields the protein CASSLGQENYGYTF.

This chain connects TRBV11-2 to TRBJ2-1, with 9 nucleotides matching TRBD1. V dropped 0 bases and J dropped 3; count of bases not matched to a gene: 9. Germline CDR1 is SGHAT and CDR2 is FQNNGV. This CDR3 region has 18 residues. The CDR3 here is CASSLELTLGQGYNEQFF. The CDR3 DNA reads TGTGCCAGCAGCTTAGAACTTACCCTGGGACAGGGCTACAATGAGCAGTTCTTC.

The chain couples TRBV6-5 to TRBJ2-7; the D gene is possibly TRBD2 (5 bases). The CDR3 extends over 13 amino acids. Trimming stripped 5 bases from V and 3 bases from J, with 11 bases between. The germline gives CDR1 MNHEY, CDR2 SVGAGI. The CDR3 nucleotides read TGTGCCAGCAGTCCAAATGGACTCTACGAGCAGTACTTC. Translated: CASSPNGLYEQYF.

Here the CDR3 reads CATRTNSRAEAFF. Here the CDR3 DNA reads TGTGCCACCAGAACTAACTCCAGAGCTGAAGCTTTCTTT. The V and J genes are TRBV15 and TRBJ1-1; D is uncertain. Germline CDR1 and CDR2: LNHNV and YYDKDF (reference sequence). The CDR3 extends over 13 amino acids. With 6 bases removed from V and 6 bases from J, the gap between germline ends came to 14 bases.

The V call is TRBV9, the J call TRBJ1-2; a possible D gene is TRBD1 (6 bases). CDR1 SGDLS and CDR2 YYNGEE come from the germline V gene. Trimming pared 0 bases from V and 4 bases from J, leaving 13 bases between. CDR3 size: 15 residues. This chain's CDR3 is CASSVGQWGAYGYTF. The CDR3 DNA follows: TGTGCCAGCAGCGTAGGACAGTGGGGGGCCTATGGCTACACCTTC.

The chain uses TRBV6-6 and TRBJ1-1; the match to TRBD1 covers 8 bases. The germline V gene has CDR1 MNHNY and CDR2 SVGAGI (reference sequence). J lost 4 bases, V lost 5 bases, and 15 bases had no gene match. The CDR3 is made up of 17 amino acids. CDR3 sequence reads: CASSPRNRGKEGTEAFF. Here the CDR3 DNA reads TGTGCCAGCAGTCCCAGAAACAGGGGGAAGGAAGGCACTGAAGCTTTCTTT.

This clone appeared a few times. The chain is built from TRBV4-2 and TRBJ2-1, with TRBD2 matching over 8 bases. The germline V gene has CDR1 LGHNA and CDR2 YNFKEQ. J lost 6 bases, V lost 0 bases, and 10 bases had no gene match. The CDR3 spans 17 residues. The CDR3 loop reads CASSQDGDQRGSNEQFF. The CDR3 coding sequence is TGTGCCAGCAGCCAAGATGGGGACCAGCGGGGGAGCAATGAGCAGTTCTTC.

A note on this clone: Other nucleotide sequences in the sample specify the same CDR3. The DNA for the CDR3 is TGTGCCAGCAGCTTAAGGGGGGCGAACACTGAAGCTTTCTTT. Its protein product is CASSLRGANTEAFF. This chain connects TRBV7-9 to TRBJ1-1; the D gene is possibly TRBD1 (6 bases). Trimming took 2 bases from V and 1 from J, leaving 8 bases between them. This CDR3 region has 14 residues. Germline loops: CDR1 SEHNR, CDR2 FQNEAQ (reference sequence).

The rearrangement joins TRBV4-2 to TRBJ2-1, with 12 bases matching TRBD2. The CDR3 has 20 residues. Losses at the gene ends were 5 bases for V and 4 bases for J; bases not matched to a gene: 18. From germline, CDR1 is LGHNA and CDR2 YNFKEQ. Here the CDR3 DNA reads TGTGCCAGCAGCTCCGGACTACTAGCGGGGGGCTTGGGGGTTTACAATGAGCAGTTCTTC. Encoded protein: CASSSGLLAGGLGVYNEQFF.

V gene TRBV30 combines with J gene TRBJ2-2; a weak D match, TRBD2 (5 bases). This CDR3 is 13 amino acids long. V was pared by 1 base and J by 4 bases, with 7 bases between. Germline V gene sequence: CDR1 GTSNPN, CDR2 SVGIG (reference sequence). This CDR3 is CAWSDGVTGELFF. The CDR3 DNA is TGTGCCTGGAGTGACGGGGTCACCGGGGAGCTGTTTTTT.

This rearrangement joins TRBV6-6 to TRBJ1-1, with D uncertain. V was shortened by 4 bases and J by 8 bases, with 17 bases between the two germline ends. Germline lookup yields CDR1 MNHNY and CDR2 SVGAGI (reference sequence). CDR3 length equals 14 residues. The CDR3, as DNA: TGTGCCAGCAGTTCCCAGGTCCTTGTCGAGGAAGCTTTCTTT. Protein: CASSSQVLVEEAFF.

The rearrangement links TRBV28 to TRBJ1-1, with TRBD1 as a possible D gene (5 bases). Germline V gene data show CDR1 as MDHEN and CDR2 as SYDVKM. This CDR3 comprises 12 residues. V dropped 10 bases and J dropped 9 bases, with 18 bases sitting between them. The CDR3 is CATSEMGRKAFF. The DNA of the CDR3 is TGTGCCACCTCCGAGATGGGACGAAAAGCTTTCTTT.

V gene TRBV5-1 combines with J gene TRBJ1-1; D not resolved. Deletions cut 6 bases from V and 0 bases from J, with 12 bases between. The CDR3 has 14 residues. Germline V CDR1 and CDR2: SGHRS, YFSETQ. The CDR3 sequence is CASKLAEVNTEAFF. CDR3 coding DNA: TGCGCCAGCAAACTTGCAGAAGTGAACACTGAAGCTTTCTTT.